This record looks at one T cell receptor (beta chain) sequence and its context. CD8+ and CD4+ blood T cells underwent TCR beta sequencing. The data belong to a study of CD8 T cells in Susac syndrome. Looked up from germline, CDR1 is SGHRS and CDR2 is YFSETQ. V gave up 0 bases and J gave up 3 bases, with 10 bases separating them. This CDR3 comprises 14 residues. It was with random hexamers that roughly 0.5 to 1 ug RNA was reverse transcribed. TCRdb fed the immunoSEQ multiplex PCR reads into MiXCR, producing one record per CDR3 protein. The repertoire holds 250,000 to 300,000 distinct CDR3 sequences, about 88% seen once, with 0.11% in the top ten.

The source material was CD8+ T cells from PBMCs. The sequence was collected from a human donor with multiple sclerosis. The chain is built from TRBV5-1 and TRBJ2-7; D might be TRBD1 (6 bases). The CDR3: CASSLVTGDYEQYF. CDR3 coding DNA: TGCGCCAGCAGCTTGGTGACAGGAGACTACGAGCAGTACTTC.